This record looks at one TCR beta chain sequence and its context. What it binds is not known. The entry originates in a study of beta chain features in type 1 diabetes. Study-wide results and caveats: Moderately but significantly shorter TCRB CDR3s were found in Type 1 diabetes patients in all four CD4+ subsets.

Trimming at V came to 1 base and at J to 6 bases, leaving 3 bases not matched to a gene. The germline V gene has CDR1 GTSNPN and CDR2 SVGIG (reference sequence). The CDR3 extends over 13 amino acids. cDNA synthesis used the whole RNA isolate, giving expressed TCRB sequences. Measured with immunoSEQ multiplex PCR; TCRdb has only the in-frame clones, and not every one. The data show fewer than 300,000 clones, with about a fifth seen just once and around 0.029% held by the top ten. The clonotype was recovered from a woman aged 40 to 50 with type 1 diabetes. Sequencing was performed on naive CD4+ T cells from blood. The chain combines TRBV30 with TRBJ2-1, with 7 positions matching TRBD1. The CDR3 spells CAWSGQGINEQFF. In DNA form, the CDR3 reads TGTGCCTGGAGTGGACAGGGCATCAATGAGCAGTTCTTC.